This T cell receptor (beta chain) was captured by sequencing in a study of blood T cell repertoires in COVID-19. Background on the study: Samples came from the United States, Italy and Spain, spanning acute and convalescent COVID-19. In each case, the material was cDNA or gDNA derived from T cells, B-cell-depleted T cells, or PBMCs.

Per the original data handling: Reference gene primer amplification in the assay estimated nucleated cell counts. Measured with immunoSEQ multiplex PCR; TCRdb has only the in-frame clones, and not every one. V, J and clone size reflect that table, while D and trimming were determined from the DNA. The sample records more than 80,000 clones, more than 75% being singletons. V was pared by 4 bases and J by 6 bases, with 16 bases between. The length of the CDR3 is 15 residues. Germline V CDR1 and CDR2: SGHTA, FQGNSA. V usage is TRBV7-2 and J usage is TRBJ2-1; possible D gene TRBD2, 5 bases. The sequenced sample was peripheral blood. This sequence originates from a woman of 80 years or more with active or convalescent COVID-19. CDR3 in DNA: TGTGCCAGCAGCTCCCGGGGTAGGGTATCCAATGAGCAGTTCTTC. It yields the protein CASSSRGRVSNEQFF.